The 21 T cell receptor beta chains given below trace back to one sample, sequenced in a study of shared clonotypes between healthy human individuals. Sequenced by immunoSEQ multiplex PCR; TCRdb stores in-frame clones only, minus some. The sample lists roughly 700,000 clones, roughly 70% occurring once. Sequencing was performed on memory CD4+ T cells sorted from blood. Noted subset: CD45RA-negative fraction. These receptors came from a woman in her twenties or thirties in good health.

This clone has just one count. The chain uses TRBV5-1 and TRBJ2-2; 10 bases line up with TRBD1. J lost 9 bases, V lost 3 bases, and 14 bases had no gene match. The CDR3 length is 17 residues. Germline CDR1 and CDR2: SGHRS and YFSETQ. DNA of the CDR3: TGCGCCAGCAGCTCTACCGGGACAGGGGAAGGGGGAAGGGAGCTGTTTTTT. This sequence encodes CASSSTGTGEGGRELFF. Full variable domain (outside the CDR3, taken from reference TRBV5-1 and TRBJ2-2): KAGVTQTPRYLIKTRGQQVTLSCSPISGHRSVSWYQQTPGQGLQFLFEYFSETQRNKGNFPGRFSGRQFSNSRSEMNVSTLELGDSALYLCASSSTGTGEGGRELFFGEGSRLTVL.

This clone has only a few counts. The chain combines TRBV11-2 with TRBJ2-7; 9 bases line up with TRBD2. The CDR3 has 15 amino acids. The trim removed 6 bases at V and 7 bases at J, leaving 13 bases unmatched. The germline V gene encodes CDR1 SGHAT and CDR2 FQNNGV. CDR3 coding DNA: TGTGCCAGCAGTAACCCGGGACTAGCTTCCCCTGAGCAGTACTTC. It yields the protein CASSNPGLASPEQYF.

The CDR3 sequence is CASSLSNPGLEAFF. DNA of the CDR3: TGTGCCAGCAGTTTATCGAACCCAGGGCTTGAAGCTTTCTTT. This sequence joins TRBV27 and TRBJ1-1, with D possibly matching TRBD1 (5 bases). V was shortened by 0 bases and J by 7 bases, with 12 bases between the two germline ends. The germline V gene encodes CDR1 MNHEY and CDR2 SMNVEV (reference sequence). This CDR3 is built from 14 residues.

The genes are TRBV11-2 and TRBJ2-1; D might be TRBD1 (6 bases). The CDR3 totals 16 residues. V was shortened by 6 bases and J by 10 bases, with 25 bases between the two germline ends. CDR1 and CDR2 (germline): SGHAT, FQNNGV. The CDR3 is CASSSAKGLITGEQFF. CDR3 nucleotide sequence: TGTGCCAGCAGTTCCGCGAAGGGTTTGATAACAGGGGAGCAGTTCTTC.

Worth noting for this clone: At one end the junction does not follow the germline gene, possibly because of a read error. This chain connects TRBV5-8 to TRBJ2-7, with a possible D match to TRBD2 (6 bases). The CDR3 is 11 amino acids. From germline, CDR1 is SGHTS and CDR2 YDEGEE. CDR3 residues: CASAGGSKQCF. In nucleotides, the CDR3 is TGTGCCAGCGCTGGAGGGAGTAAGCAGTGCTTC.

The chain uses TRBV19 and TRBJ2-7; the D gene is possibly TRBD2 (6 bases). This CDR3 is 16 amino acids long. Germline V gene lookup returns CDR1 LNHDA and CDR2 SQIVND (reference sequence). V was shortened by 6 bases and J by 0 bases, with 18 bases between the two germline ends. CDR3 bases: TGTGCCAGTAGCCAAAGGTTGGGCGGGGACTCCTACGAGCAGTACTTC. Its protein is CASSQRLGGDSYEQYF.

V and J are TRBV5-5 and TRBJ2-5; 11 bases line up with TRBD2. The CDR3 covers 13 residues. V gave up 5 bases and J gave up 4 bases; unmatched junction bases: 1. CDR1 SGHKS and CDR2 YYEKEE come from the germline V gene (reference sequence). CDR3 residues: CASRGLAGETQYF. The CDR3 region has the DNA TGTGCCAGCAGAGGACTAGCGGGAGAGACCCAGTACTTC.

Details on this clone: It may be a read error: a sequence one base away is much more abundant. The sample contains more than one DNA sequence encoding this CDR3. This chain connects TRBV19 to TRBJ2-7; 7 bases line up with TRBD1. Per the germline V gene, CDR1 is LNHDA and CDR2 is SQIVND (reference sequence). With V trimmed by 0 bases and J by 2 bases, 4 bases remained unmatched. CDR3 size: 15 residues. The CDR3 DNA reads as TGTGCCAGTAGTATAGAGGGGACAGCCACCTACGAGCAGTACTTC. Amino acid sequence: CASSIEGTATYEQYF.

CDR3 amino acids: CASSVTGTANTQPQHF. The DNA for the CDR3 is TGTGCCAGCAGCGTGACCGGGACAGCAAACACTCAGCCCCAGCATTTT. V gene TRBV7-9 combines with J gene TRBJ1-5; 7 bases agree with TRBD1. CDR3 size: 16 residues. CDR1 SEHNR and CDR2 FQNEAQ come from the germline V gene (reference sequence). The J segment lost 6 bases and the V segment lost 5 bases, leaving 13 bases of the junction unmatched.

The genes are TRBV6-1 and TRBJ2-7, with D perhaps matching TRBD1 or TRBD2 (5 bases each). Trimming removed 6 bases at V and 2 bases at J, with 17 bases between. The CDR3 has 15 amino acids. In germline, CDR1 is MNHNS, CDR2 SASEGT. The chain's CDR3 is CASRPRDGNPYEQYF. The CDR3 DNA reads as TGTGCCAGCAGACCCCGGGACGGCAACCCCTACGAGCAGTACTTC.

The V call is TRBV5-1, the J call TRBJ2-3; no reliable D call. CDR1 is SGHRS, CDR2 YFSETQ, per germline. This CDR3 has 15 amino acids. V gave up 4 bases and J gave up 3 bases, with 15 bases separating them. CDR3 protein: CASSTSRAATDTQYF. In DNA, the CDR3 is TGCGCCAGCAGCACATCCCGCGCGGCGACAGATACGCAGTATTTT.

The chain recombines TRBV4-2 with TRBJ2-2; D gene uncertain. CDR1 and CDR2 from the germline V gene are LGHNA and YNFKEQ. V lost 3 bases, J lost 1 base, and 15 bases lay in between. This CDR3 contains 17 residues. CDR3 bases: TGTGCCAGCAGCCAGATCGTGGGCCTGGAGAACACCGGGGAGCTGTTTTTT. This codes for CASSQIVGLENTGELFF.

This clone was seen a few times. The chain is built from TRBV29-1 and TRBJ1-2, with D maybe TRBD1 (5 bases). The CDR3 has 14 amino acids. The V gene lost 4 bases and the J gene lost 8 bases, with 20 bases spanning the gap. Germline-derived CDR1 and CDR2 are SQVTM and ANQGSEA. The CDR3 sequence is CSVVPGTAKEGYTF. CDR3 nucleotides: TGCAGCGTTGTTCCGGGGACGGCAAAGGAGGGCTACACCTTC.

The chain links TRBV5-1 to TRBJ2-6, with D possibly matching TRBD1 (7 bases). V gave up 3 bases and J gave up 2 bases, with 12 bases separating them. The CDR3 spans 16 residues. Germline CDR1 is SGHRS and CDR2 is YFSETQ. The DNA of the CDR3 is TGCGCCAGCAGCTCCGGAGGGGGCGCTGGGGCCAACGTCCTGACTTTC. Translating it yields CASSSGGGAGANVLTF.

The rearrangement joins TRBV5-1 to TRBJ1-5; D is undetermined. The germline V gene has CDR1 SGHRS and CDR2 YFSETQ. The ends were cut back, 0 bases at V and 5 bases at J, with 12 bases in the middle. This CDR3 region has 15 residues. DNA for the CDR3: TGCGCCAGCAGCTTGGTGGGTGGGGTAGATCAGCCCCAGCATTTT. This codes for CASSLVGGVDQPQHF.

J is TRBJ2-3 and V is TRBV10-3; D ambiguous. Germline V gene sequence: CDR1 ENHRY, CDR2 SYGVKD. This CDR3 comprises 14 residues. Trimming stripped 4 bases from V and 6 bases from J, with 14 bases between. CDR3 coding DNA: TGTGCCATCAGTGCGACCCACATGTCCGATACGCAGTATTTT. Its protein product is CAISATHMSDTQYF.

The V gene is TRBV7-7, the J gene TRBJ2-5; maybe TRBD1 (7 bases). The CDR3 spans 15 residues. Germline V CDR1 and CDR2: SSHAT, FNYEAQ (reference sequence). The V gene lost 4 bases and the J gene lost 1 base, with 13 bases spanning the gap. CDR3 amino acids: CASSWTGGSQETQYF. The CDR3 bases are TGTGCCAGCAGCTGGACAGGAGGGAGCCAAGAGACCCAGTACTTC.

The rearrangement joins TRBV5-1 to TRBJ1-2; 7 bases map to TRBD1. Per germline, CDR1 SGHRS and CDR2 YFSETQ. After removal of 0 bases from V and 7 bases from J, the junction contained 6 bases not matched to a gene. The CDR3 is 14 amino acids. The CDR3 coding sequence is TGCGCCAGCAGCTTGGTGGCAGGGGGTGGTGGCTACACCTTC. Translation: CASSLVAGGGGYTF.

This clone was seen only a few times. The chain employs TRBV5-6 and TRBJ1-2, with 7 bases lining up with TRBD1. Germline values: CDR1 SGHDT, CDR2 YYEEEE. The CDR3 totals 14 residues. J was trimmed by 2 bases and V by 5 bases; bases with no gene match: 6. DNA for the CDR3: TGTGCCAGCAGTTCTCCGGGACAGAACTATGGCTACACCTTC. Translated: CASSSPGQNYGYTF. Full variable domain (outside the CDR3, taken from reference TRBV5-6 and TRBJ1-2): DAGVTQSPTHLIKTRGQQVTLRCSPKSGHDTVSWYQQALGQGPQFIFQYYEEEERQRGNFPDRFSGHQFPNYSSELNVNALLLGDSALYLCASSSPGQNYGYTFGSGTRLTVV.

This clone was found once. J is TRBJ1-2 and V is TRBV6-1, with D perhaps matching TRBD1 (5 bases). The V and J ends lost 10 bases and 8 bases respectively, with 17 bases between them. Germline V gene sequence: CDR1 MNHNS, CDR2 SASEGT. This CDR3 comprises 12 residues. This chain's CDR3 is CAIWDGGGGYTF. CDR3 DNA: TGTGCCATCTGGGACGGCGGAGGGGGCTACACCTTC.

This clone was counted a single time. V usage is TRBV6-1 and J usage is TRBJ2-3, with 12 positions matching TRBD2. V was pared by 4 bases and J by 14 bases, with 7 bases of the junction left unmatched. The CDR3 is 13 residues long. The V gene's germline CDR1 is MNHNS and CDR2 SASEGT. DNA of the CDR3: TGTGCCAGCAGTGCCCGGACTAGCGGGGACAGGTATTTT. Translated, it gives CASSARTSGDRYF.